This TCR beta chain was sequenced in a study of Tregs in tolerant kidney transplant recipients. TCRdb keeps only in-frame clones here, not all; method: immunoSEQ multiplex PCR. The sample has under 95,000 clones, approximately 90% seen once. The CDR3 loop spans 11 amino acids. Trimming shortened V by 2 bases and J by 4 bases, and 4 bases separated the two germline ends. Germline assignment: CDR1 DFQATT and CDR2 SNEGSKA (reference sequence). The origin of this receptor is a human donor who received a combined kidney and bone marrow transplant. This chain connects TRBV20-1 to TRBJ2-3; D unresolved. The sample here was Tregs from blood, taken before the transplant. CDR3 region: CSARLADTQYF. In DNA, the CDR3 is TGCAGTGCTAGACTAGCAGATACGCAGTATTTT.